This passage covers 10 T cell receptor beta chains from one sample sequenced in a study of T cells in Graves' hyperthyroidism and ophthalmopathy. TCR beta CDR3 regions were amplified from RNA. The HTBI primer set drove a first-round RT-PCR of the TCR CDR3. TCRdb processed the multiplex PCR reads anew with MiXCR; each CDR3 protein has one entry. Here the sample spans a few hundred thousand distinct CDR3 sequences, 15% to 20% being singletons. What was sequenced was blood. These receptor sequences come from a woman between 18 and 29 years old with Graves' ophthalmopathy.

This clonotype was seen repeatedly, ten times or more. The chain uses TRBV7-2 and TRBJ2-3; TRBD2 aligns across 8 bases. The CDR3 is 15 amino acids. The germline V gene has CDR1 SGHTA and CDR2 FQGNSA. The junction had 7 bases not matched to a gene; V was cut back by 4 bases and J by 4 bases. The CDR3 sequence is CASSSGRDTADTQYF. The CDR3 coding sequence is TGTGCCAGCAGCTCCGGGAGGGATACCGCAGATACGCAGTATTTT.

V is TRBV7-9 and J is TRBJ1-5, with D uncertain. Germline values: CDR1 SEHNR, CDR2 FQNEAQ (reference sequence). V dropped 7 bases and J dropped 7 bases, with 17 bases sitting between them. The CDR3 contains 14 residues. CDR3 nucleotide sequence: TGTGCCAGCATCGAAGAGGGAATTTGGCAGCCCCAGCATTTT. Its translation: CASIEEGIWQPQHF.

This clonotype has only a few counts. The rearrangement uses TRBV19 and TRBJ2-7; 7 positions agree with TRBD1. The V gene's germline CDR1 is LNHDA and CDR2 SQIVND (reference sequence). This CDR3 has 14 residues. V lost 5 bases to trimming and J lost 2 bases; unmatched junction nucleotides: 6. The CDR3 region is CASSVTGKPYEQYF. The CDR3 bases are TGTGCCAGTAGTGTGACAGGGAAACCCTACGAGCAGTACTTC. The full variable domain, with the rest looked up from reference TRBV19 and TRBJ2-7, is DGGITQSPKYLFRKEGQNVTLSCEQNLNHDAMYWYRQDPGQGLRLIYYSQIVNDFQKGDIAEGYSVSREKKESFPLTVTSAQKNPTAFYLCASSVTGKPYEQYFGPGTRLTVT.

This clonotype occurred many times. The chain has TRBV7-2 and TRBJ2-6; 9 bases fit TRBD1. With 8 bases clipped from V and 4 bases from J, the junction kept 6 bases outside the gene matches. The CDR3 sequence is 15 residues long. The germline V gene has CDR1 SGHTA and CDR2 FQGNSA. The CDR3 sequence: CASGTGSTGANVLTF. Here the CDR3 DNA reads TGTGCCAGCGGGACAGGGTCTACCGGGGCCAACGTCCTGACTTTC.

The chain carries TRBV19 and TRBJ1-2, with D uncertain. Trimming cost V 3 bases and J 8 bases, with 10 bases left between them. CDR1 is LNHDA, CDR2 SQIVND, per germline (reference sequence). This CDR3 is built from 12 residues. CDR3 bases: TGTGCCAGTAGTATTGCTCCAACGGGCTACACCTTC. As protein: CASSIAPTGYTF.

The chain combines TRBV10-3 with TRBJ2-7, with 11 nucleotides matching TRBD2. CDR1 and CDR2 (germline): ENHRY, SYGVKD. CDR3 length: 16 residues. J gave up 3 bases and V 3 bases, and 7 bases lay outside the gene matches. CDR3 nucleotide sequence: TGTGCCATCAGTGAACTAGCGGGGGAGACGCGCTACGAGCAGTACTTC. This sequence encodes CAISELAGETRYEQYF.

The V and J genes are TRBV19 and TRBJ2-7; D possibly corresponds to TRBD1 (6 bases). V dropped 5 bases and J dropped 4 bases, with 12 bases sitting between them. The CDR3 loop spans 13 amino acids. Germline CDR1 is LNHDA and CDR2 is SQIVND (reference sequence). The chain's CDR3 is CASSLTDRYEQYF. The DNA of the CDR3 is TGTGCCAGTAGTTTAACGGACAGATACGAGCAGTACTTC. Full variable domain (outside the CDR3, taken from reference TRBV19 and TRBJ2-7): DGGITQSPKYLFRKEGQNVTLSCEQNLNHDAMYWYRQDPGQGLRLIYYSQIVNDFQKGDIAEGYSVSREKKESFPLTVTSAQKNPTAFYLCASSLTDRYEQYFGPGTRLTVT.

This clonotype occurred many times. The CDR3 loop reads CASSARAENTEAFF. The CDR3 nucleotides read TGTGCCAGCAGCGCCCGGGCCGAGAACACTGAAGCTTTCTTT. This chain joins TRBV9 and TRBJ1-1, with D uncertain. Germline CDR1 SGDLS, CDR2 YYNGEE. Trimming left V 3 bases short and J 1 base short, with 10 bases between. The CDR3 has 14 residues.

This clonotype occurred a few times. CDR3 DNA sequence: TGTGCCAGCAGCGTAAGCGGGGGGGCCTTACTCGGGGAGCTGTTTTTT. It codes for CASSVSGGALLGELFF. This chain connects TRBV9 to TRBJ2-2; 10 bases agree with TRBD2. The V gene's germline CDR1 is SGDLS and CDR2 YYNGEE. This CDR3 has 16 amino acids. Trimming removed 1 base from V and 7 bases from J; junction bases left unmatched: 7.

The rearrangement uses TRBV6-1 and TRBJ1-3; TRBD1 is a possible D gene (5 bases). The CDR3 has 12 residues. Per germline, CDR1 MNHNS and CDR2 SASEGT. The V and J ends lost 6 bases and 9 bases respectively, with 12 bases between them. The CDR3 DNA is TGTGCCAGCAGAAAGGTCGGGGGCACCATATATTTT. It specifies CASRKVGGTIYF.